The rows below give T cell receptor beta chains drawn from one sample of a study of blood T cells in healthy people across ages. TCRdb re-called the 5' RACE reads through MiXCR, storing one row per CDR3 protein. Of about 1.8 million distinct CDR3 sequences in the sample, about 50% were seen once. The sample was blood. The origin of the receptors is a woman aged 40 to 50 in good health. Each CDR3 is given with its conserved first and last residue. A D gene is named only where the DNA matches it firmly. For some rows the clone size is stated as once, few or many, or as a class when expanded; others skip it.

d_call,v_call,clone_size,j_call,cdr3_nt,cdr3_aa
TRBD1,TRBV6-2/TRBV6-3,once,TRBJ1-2,TGTGCCAGCAGTCGCCGGGGACAGAATCTTGGCTACACCTTC,CASSRRGQNLGYTF
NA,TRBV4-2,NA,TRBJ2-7,TGTGCCAGCAGCCAGGACCTCTCTAGTGGCGGAGACGAGCAGTACTTC,CASSQDLSSGGDEQYF
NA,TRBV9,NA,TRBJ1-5,TGTGCCAGCAGCGGAGGGATTCCCCAACAGCCCCAGCATTTT,CASSGGIPQQPQHF
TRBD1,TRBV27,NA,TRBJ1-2,TGTGCCAGCAGCCCTCGGGACAGGCCCTGGGGCTACACCTTC,CASSPRDRPWGYTF
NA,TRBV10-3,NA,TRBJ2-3,TGTGCCATCAGTGTAGCGGCAACAGATACGCAGTATTTT,CAISVAATDTQYF
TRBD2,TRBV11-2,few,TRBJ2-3,TGTGCCAGCAGGGGACTAGCGGGGGGAGTCACAGATACGCAGTATTTT,CASRGLAGGVTDTQYF
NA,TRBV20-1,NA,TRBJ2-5,TGCAGTGCCCTCCCGGGGTTCCAAGAGACCCAGTACTTC,CSALPGFQETQYF
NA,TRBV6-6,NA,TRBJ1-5,TGTGCCAGCAGCCCCTGGGAAGCCCAACCGAAGCCCCAGCATTTT,CASSPWEAQPKPQHF
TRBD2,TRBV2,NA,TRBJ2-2,TGTGCCAGCAGTGCGGAGCGGGGGAACACCGGGGAGCTGTTTTTT,CASSAERGNTGELFF
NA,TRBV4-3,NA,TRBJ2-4,TGCGCCAGCAGCCAAGATGACCTCCTAGCAGGGTCCAAAAACATTCAGTACTTC,CASSQDDLLAGSKNIQYF
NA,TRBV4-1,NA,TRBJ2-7,TGCGCCAGCAGCCAAGATCTTTCGGACTCCGACTTCGCCTACGAGCAGTACTTC,CASSQDLSDSDFAYEQYF
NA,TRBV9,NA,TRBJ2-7,TGTGCCAGCAGTGGTGGGGTGGTCATATCTCCTACCTACGAGCAGTACTTC,CASSGGVVISPTYEQYF
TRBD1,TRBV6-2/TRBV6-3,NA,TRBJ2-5,TGTGCCAGCAGTTACACGTACCCTCAATGGACAGGGGGCGAGGAGACCCAGTACTTC,CASSYTYPQWTGGEETQYF
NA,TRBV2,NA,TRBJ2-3,TGTGCCAGCAGTAGTAATATCGGAGATACGCAGTATTTT,CASSSNIGDTQYF
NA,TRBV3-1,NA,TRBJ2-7,TGTGCCAGCAGCGTGAACTATGACGAGCAGTACTTC,CASSVNYDEQYF
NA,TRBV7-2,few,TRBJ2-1,TGTGCCAGCAGCTTAGTCCATCACAATGAGCAGTTCTTC,CASSLVHHNEQFF
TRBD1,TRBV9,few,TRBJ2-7,TGTGCCAGCAGCGTAGCAGCTAGCCCAGGGGGCCAGTACTTC,CASSVAASPGGQYF
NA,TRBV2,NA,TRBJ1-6,TGTGCCAGCAGTGAAGAGGGACGATCACCCCTCCACTTT,CASSEEGRSPLHF
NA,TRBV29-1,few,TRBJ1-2,TGCAGCGTTGAAGGGTTGAGCTATGGCTACACCTTC,CSVEGLSYGYTF
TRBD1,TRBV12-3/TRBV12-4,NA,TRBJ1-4,TGTGCCAGCAGTTTCCCAGGGGGAGGTGAAAAACTGTTTTTT,CASSFPGGGEKLFF
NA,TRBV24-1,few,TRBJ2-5,TGTGCCACCAGTGACGCCACAGAGATTGAGACCCAGTACTTC,CATSDATEIETQYF
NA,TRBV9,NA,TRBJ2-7,TGTGCCAGCAGCCCCTTGTCTAGGGACGAGCAGTACTTC,CASSPLSRDEQYF
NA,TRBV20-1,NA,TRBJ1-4,TGCAGTGCCACGGACAGCCGAAATGAAAAACTGTTTTTT,CSATDSRNEKLFF
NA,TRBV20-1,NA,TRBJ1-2,TGCAGTGCTAGTGAGAAAACCTATGGCTGCACCTTC,CSASEKTYGCTF
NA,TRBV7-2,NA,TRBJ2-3,TGTGCCAGCAGCCTGCGACTACACACAGATACGCAGTATTTT,CASSLRLHTDTQYF
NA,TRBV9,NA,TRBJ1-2,TGTGCCAGCAGCGTAGAGTGGAGGGCCGTCTATGGCTACACCTTC,CASSVEWRAVYGYTF
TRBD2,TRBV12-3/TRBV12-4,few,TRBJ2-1,TGTGCCACCGGGACTATAAGCAATGAGCAGTTCTTC,CATGTISNEQFF
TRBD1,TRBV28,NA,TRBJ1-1,TGTGCCAGCAGTTTTCCCGACAGGGGCATTGAAGCTTTCTTT,CASSFPDRGIEAFF
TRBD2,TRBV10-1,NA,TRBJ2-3,TGCGCCAACAGTGAGACGAAGACTAGCTTCAGTCTCGCAGATACGCAGTATTTT,CANSETKTSFSLADTQYF
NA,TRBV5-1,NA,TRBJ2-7,TGCGCCAGCAGCTTTTCGACGGGGGCCCTATCCTACGAGCAGTACTTC,CASSFSTGALSYEQYF
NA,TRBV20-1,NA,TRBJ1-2,TGCAGAGAGGGGGGCCCGGAGGGTGACTACACCTTC,CREGGPEGDYTF
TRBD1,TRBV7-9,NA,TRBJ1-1,TGTGCCAGCAGCTTGCGGCGACAGGGGGCTGGTGAAGCTTTCTTT,CASSLRRQGAGEAFF
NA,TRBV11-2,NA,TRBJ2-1,TGTGCCAGCAGCCAGCCCAGTTGGGATGAGCAGTTCTTC,CASSQPSWDEQFF
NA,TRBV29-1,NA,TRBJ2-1,TGCAACGCCCAGCGGGCGGGGAATGAGCAGTTCTTC,CNAQRAGNEQFF
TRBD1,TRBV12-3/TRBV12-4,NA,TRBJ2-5,TGTGCCAGCAGTTTTTGGGGGACAGGGGGCGTCGCAGAGACCCAGTACTTC,CASSFWGTGGVAETQYF
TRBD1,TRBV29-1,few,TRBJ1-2,TGCAGCGTACCTGGCGGGGACAGGGGAGACTATGGCTACACCTTC,CSVPGGDRGDYGYTF
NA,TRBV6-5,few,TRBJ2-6,TGTGCCAGCCTCGGACTGTCCTCTGGGGCCAACGTCCTGACTTTC,CASLGLSSGANVLTF
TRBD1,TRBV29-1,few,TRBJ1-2,TGCAGCGTCACAGGGGATTTGAACTATGGCTACACCTTC,CSVTGDLNYGYTF
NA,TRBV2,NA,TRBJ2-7,TGTGCCAGCAGTGAGGGGCGAATAGCGTCCTACGAGCAGTACTTC,CASSEGRIASYEQYF
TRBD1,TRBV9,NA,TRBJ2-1,TGTGCCAGCAGCGTCACAGGGGTTAGTTGGAATGAGCAGTTCTTC,CASSVTGVSWNEQFF
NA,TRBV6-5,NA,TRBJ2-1,TGTGCCAGCAGTCACGACCGGGCCGTGAGGAATGAGCAGTTCTTC,CASSHDRAVRNEQFF
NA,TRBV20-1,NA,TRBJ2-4,TGCAGTGCTAGAGGGCCGGGACAAACTCAGTACTTC,CSARGPGQTQYF
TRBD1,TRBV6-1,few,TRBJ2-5,TGTGCCAGCAGTGAAGGACAGGGGCGAGAGGAGACCCAGTACTTC,CASSEGQGREETQYF
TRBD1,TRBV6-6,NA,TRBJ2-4,TGTGCCAGCAGCAAACCCGGGACAGGGAACATTCAGTACTTC,CASSKPGTGNIQYF
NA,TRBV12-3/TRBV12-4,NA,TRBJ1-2,TGTGCCAGCAGCAGGCAGGGGCTAATCTATGGCTACACCTTC,CASSRQGLIYGYTF
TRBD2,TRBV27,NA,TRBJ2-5,TGTGCCAGCAGTTTTTCTAGCGGGGTCATCGGAAAAGAGACCCAGTACTTC,CASSFSSGVIGKETQYF
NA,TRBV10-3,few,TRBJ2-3,TGTGCCATCATGGGCGACCGGGATGGAGATACGCAGTATTTT,CAIMGDRDGDTQYF
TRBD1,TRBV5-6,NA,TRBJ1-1,TGTGCCAGCAGCTCGACAGGGAAGAACACTGAAGCTTTCTTT,CASSSTGKNTEAFF
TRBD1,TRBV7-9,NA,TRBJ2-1,TGTGCCATCGCGGGGACAGGGCAAAATGAGCAGTTCTTC,CAIAGTGQNEQFF
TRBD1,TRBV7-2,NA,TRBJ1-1,TGTGCCAGCAGCTTACGGGGACAGGCATCCCGAAACACTGAAGCTTTCTTT,CASSLRGQASRNTEAFF